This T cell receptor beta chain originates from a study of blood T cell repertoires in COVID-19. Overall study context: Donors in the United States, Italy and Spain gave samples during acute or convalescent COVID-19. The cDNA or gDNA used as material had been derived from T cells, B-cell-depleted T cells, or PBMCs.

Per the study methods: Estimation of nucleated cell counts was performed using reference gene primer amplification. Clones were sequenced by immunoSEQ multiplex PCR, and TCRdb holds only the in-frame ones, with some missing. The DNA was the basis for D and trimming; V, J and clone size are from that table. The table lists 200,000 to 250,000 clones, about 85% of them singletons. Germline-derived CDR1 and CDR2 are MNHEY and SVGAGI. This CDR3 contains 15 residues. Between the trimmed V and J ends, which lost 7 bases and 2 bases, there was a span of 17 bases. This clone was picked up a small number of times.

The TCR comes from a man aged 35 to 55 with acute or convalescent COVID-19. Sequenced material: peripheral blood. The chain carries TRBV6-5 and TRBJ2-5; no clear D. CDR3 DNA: TGTGCCAGCACTCTAGATCCCGTGTGGCAAGAGACCCAGTACTTC. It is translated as CASTLDPVWQETQYF.